This entry lists 5 T cell receptor beta chains sequenced from one sample in a study of metastatic and nonmetastatic thyroid tumors. Until they underwent thyroid surgery, no patient had received any treatment. MiXCR was used by TCRdb to re-call the PCR reads. The table includes almost 85,000 clones, under 15% detected once. The specimen was tumor tissue. Receptors originate from a female donor with papillary thyroid cancer or a benign thyroid nodule (not recorded which). Some clones in this sample may be carry-over from other donors' samples.

This clone was counted at least ten times. The V gene is TRBV5-1, the J gene TRBJ2-5; 8 bases line up with TRBD2. This CDR3 is built from 18 residues. Germline assignment: CDR1 SGHRS and CDR2 YFSETQ. With V trimmed by 9 bases and J by 5 bases, 24 bases remained unmatched. The CDR3 DNA reads as TGCGCCACCCAGGAGGGGGGCGCGGCGGGAGGTCGAGGGGAGACCCAGTACTTC. Residues: CATQEGGAAGGRGETQYF.

The table lists this clone with many counts. The CDR3 sequence: CASWAWGRGTNTEAFF. The CDR3 DNA sequence: TGTGCCAGCTGGGCTTGGGGCAGGGGGACGAACACTGAAGCTTTCTTT. The V gene is TRBV6-1, the J gene TRBJ1-1; TRBD1 agrees at 7 bases. V lost 8 bases and J lost 1; bases outside the gene matches: 13. This CDR3 comprises 16 residues. The germline gives CDR1 MNHNS, CDR2 SASEGT.

This clone occurred many times. The chain recombines TRBV28 with TRBJ2-7; TRBD1 matches at 7 bases. With V trimmed by 11 bases and J by 7 bases, 8 bases remained unmatched. The CDR3 totals 11 residues. Germline loops: CDR1 MDHEN, CDR2 SYDVKM. CDR3 protein: CAGNRGGEQYF. In DNA, the CDR3 is TGTGCCGGAAACAGGGGTGGGGAGCAGTACTTC.

This clone was picked up many times. The chain uses TRBV2 and TRBJ2-3; no clear D. Between the trimmed V and J ends, which lost 6 bases and 2 bases, there was a span of 6 bases. Germline values: CDR1 SNHLY, CDR2 FYNNEI. The CDR3 totals 12 residues. Here the CDR3 DNA reads TGTGCCAGCAGCCTCTTCACAGATACGCAGTATTTT. The encoded protein is CASSLFTDTQYF.

This clone was recorded many times. The gene calls are TRBV7-3 and TRBJ2-3, with 11 bases fitting TRBD2. Germline V CDR1 and CDR2: SGHTA, FQGTGA. This CDR3 is 18 amino acids long. The trim removed 2 bases at V and 1 base at J, leaving 8 bases unmatched. Here the CDR3 reads CASSLRTSGRVGTDTQYF. CDR3 coding DNA: TGTGCCAGCAGCTTACGTACTAGCGGGAGAGTTGGCACAGATACGCAGTATTTT.